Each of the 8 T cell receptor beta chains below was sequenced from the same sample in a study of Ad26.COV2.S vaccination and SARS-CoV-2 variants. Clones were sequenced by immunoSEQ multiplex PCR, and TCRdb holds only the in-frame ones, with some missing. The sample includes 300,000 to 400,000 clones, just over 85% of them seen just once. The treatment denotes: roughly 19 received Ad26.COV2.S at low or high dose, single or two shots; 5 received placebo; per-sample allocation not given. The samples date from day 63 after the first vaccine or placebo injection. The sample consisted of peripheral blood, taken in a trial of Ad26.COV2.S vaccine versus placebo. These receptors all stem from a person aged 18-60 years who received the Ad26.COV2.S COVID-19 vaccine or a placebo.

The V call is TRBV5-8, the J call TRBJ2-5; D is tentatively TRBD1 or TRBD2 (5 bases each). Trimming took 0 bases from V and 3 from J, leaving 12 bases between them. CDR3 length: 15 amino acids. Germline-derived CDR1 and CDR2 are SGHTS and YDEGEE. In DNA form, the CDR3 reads TGTGCCAGCAGCTTGGATGCGGTGGGGGAAGAGACCCAGTACTTC. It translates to CASSLDAVGEETQYF.

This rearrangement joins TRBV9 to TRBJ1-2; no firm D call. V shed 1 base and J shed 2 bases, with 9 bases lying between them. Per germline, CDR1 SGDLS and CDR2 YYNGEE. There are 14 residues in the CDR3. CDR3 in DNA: TGTGCCAGCAGCGTATCAGGTTCGAACTATGGCTACACCTTC. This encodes CASSVSGSNYGYTF.

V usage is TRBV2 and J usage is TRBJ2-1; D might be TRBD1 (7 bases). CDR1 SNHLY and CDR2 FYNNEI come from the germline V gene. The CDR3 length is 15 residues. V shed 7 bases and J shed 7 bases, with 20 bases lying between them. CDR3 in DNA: TGTGCCAGCACCCGAGGAGGGACAGTTGCTAATGAGCAGTTCTTC. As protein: CASTRGGTVANEQFF. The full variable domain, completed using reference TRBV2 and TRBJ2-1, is EPEVTQTPSHQVTQMGQEVILRCVPISNHLYFYWYRQILGQKVEFLVSFYNNEISEKSEIFDDQFSVERPDGSNFTLKIRSTKLEDSAMYFCASTRGGTVANEQFFGPGTRLTVL.

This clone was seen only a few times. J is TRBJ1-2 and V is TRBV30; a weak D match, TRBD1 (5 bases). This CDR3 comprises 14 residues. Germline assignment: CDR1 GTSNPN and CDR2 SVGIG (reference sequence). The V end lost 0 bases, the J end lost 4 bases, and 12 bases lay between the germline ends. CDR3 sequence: CAWSVRGKGYGYTF. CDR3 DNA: TGTGCCTGGAGTGTACGGGGGAAGGGCTATGGCTACACCTTC.

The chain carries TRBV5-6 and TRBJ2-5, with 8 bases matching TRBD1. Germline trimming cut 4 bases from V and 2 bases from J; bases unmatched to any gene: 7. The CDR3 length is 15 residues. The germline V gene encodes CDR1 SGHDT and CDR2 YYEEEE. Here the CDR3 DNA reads TGTGCCAGCAGCCCCGGACAGGGAGCACAAGAGACCCAGTACTTC. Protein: CASSPGQGAQETQYF. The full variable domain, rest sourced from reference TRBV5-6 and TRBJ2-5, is DAGVTQSPTHLIKTRGQQVTLRCSPKSGHDTVSWYQQALGQGPQFIFQYYEEEERQRGNFPDRFSGHQFPNYSSELNVNALLLGDSALYLCASSPGQGAQETQYFGPGTRLLVL.

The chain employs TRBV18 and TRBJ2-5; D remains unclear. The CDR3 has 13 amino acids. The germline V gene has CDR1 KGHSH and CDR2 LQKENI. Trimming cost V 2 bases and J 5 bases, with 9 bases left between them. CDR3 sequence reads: CASSPDQTETQYF. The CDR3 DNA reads TGTGCCAGCTCACCAGACCAGACTGAGACCCAGTACTTC.

The chain's CDR3 is CASSLGTAQGNEKLFF. The CDR3 DNA reads as TGTGCCAGCAGCCTCGGGACCGCCCAGGGTAATGAAAAACTGTTTTTT. This sequence joins TRBV11-2 and TRBJ1-4, with D possibly being TRBD1 (5 bases). The CDR3 spans 16 residues. Trimming took 5 bases from V and 4 from J, leaving 17 bases between them. Germline assignment: CDR1 SGHAT and CDR2 FQNNGV.

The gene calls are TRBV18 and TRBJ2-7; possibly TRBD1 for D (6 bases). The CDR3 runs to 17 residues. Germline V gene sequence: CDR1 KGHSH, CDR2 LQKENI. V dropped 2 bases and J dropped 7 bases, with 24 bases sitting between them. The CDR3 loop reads CASSPSVQGRTTREQYF. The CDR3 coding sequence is TGTGCCAGCTCACCAAGTGTGCAGGGGCGAACTACTAGGGAGCAGTACTTC.